What follows describes a single T cell receptor (beta chain). Generated by immunoSEQ multiplex PCR, the TCRdb table keeps only in-frame clones and is missing some. This table holds 89,000 or so clones, around 85% found once. This record comes from a study of blood T cell repertoires in COVID-19. Overall study: Samples came from the United States, Italy and Spain, spanning acute and convalescent COVID-19. In each case, the material was cDNA or gDNA derived from T cells, B-cell-depleted T cells, or PBMCs.

CDR1 is SGHNT and CDR2 is YYREEE in the germline V gene (reference sequence). V lost 0 bases and J lost 1, with 9 bases in between. The CDR3 has 15 amino acids. Sequencing was carried out using peripheral blood. V usage is TRBV5-4 and J usage is TRBJ2-3; D gene unclear. The source is a human donor in a cohort sampled during active COVID-19. The CDR3 DNA is TGTGCCAGCAGCTTGGGGCAGTTACGCACAGATACGCAGTATTTT. It codes for CASSLGQLRTDTQYF.